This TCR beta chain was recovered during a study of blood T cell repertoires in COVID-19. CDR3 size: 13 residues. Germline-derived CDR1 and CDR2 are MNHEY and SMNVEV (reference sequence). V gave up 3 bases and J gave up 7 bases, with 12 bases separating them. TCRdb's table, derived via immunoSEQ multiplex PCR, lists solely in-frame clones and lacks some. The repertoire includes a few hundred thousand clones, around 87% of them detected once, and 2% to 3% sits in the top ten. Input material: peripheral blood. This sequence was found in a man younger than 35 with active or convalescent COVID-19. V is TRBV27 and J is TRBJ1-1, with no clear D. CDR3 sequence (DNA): TGTGCCAGCAGTTTGGTTGGGCACAATGAAGCTTTCTTT. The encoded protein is CASSLVGHNEAFF.